A selection of T cell receptor beta chains follows, all from one sample in a study of blood T cell repertoires in COVID-19. The method was immunoSEQ multiplex PCR; TCRdb's version includes in-frame clones alone and lacks a portion of them. Of tens of thousands of clones listed, more than 85% are singletons. The sequenced material came from peripheral blood. The receptors stem from a man aged 50 or older with acute or convalescent COVID-19. The CDR3 runs from the conserved cysteine through the conserved F or W. The order of the fields is J gene, V gene, D gene, clone size, CDR3 length, CDR3 DNA, CDR3 protein. The D gene is left open where the match is weak. Clone sizes are given selectively: once, few, many, or a class where the clone is expanded.

TRBJ2-2 | TRBV6-6 | . | . | 15 | TGTGCCACCACCAAAGCAGGGGGGCGGACCGGGGAGCTGTTTTTT | CATTKAGGRTGELFF
TRBJ2-4 | TRBV25-1 | . | . | 14 | TGTGCCAGCAGTGTGGGGGGAAGTCAGAACATTCAGTACTTC | CASSVGGSQNIQYF
TRBJ2-5 | TRBV10-2 | TRBD1 | . | 15 | TGCGCCAGCAGTGAGAATGCGGGACAGGGCCAGACCCAGTACTTC | CASSENAGQGQTQYF
TRBJ2-3 | TRBV7-2 | TRBD2 | once | 15 | TGTGCCAGCAGCCCCTATCTAGCGGCCACAGATACGCAGTATTTT | CASSPYLAATDTQYF
TRBJ1-3 | TRBV30 | . | . | 12 | TGTGCCTGGATTAACAGGGGAAACACCATATATTTT | CAWINRGNTIYF
TRBJ2-2 | TRBV7-9 | TRBD2 | . | 17 | TGTGCCAGCAGCTTAGCGCGGCTAGCGGGAAACACCGGGGAGCTGTTTTTT | CASSLARLAGNTGELFF
TRBJ2-7 | TRBV11-2 | . | . | 12 | TGTGCCAGCATGCTCGGTTCCTACGAGCAGTACTTC | CASMLGSYEQYF
TRBJ1-1 | TRBV5-5 | . | . | 13 | TGTGCCAGCAGCTTGGCCGGAGGCCTTGAAGCTTTCTTT | CASSLAGGLEAFF
TRBJ2-1 | TRBV7-8 | TRBD2 | . | 14 | TGTGCCAGCAAACTAGCGGGAGCCGACGGTGAGCAGTTCTTC | CASKLAGADGEQFF
TRBJ2-7 | TRBV5-6 | . | . | 13 | TGTGCCAGCAGCTTTCGGGAGCGCTACGAGCAGTACTTC | CASSFRERYEQYF
TRBJ1-1 | TRBV4-3 | . | . | 16 | TGCGCCAGCAGCCAAGAGGGTTTAGGGGGGGACACTGAAGCTTTCTTT | CASSQEGLGGDTEAFF
TRBJ2-7 | TRBV24-1 | TRBD1 | . | 16 | TGTGCCACCAGTGAGCCGACCGGGACAGAAGCTCCCGAGCAGTACTTC | CATSEPTGTEAPEQYF
TRBJ1-1 | TRBV25-1 | . | . | 13 | TGTGCCAGCAGATACAGGGATTCCACTGAAGCTTTCTTT | CASRYRDSTEAFF
TRBJ1-2 | TRBV5-6 | TRBD1 | . | 16 | TGTGCCAGCAGCCTCAATACCGGGACAGGCCTTAGCGGCTACACCTTC | CASSLNTGTGLSGYTF
TRBJ1-2 | TRBV2 | . | . | 14 | TGTGCCAGCAGTGGGCTATCCGGGACATTCGGCTACACCTTC | CASSGLSGTFGYTF
TRBJ2-7 | TRBV12-3/TRBV12-4 | TRBD2 | . | 13 | TGTGCCAGCAGGCGGGAGGGTTCCTACGAGCAGTACTTC | CASRREGSYEQYF
TRBJ2-3 | TRBV11-3 | TRBD1 | . | 16 | TGTGCCAGCAGCTCACATACCGACAGGGAGAGTGACATGCAGTATTTT | CASSSHTDRESDMQYF
TRBJ2-7 | TRBV6-5 | TRBD1 | few | 15 | TGTGCCAGCAGAAAAAAAGGGACAGGGGCCTACGAGCAGTACTTC | CASRKKGTGAYEQYF
TRBJ1-1 | TRBV19 | . | . | 17 | TGTGCCAGTAGTATAGAGGGGGGGCGGATGATGAACACTGAAGCTTTCTTT | CASSIEGGRMMNTEAFF
TRBJ2-3 | TRBV5-1 | TRBD1 | . | 15 | TGCGCCAGCAGTCTGACAGGGGCCAGCACAGATACGCAGTATTTT | CASSLTGASTDTQYF
TRBJ2-5 | TRBV7-6 | TRBD2 | . | 16 | TGTGCCAGCAGCTCTCTAGGGACTAGCGGCCAAGAGACCCAGTACTTC | CASSSLGTSGQETQYF
TRBJ2-4 | TRBV3-1/TRBV3-2 | TRBD1 | . | 14 | TGTGCCAGCAGTCACAATACAGGGGGCGGCATTCAGTACTTC | CASSHNTGGGIQYF